What follows are 8 T cell receptor beta chains derived from one specimen sequenced in a study of blood T cell repertoires in COVID-19. This table comes from immunoSEQ multiplex PCR, and its TCRdb copy is limited to in-frame clones, with some not included. Here the sample spans 140,000 to 150,000 clones, about 87% being singletons. The sequencing input was peripheral blood. All receptors come from a man in his sixties with active or convalescent COVID-19.

The chain carries TRBV27 and TRBJ1-2; D not certain. In germline, CDR1 is MNHEY, CDR2 SMNVEV (reference sequence). The CDR3 has 14 amino acids. V dropped 0 bases and J dropped 4 bases, with 9 bases sitting between them. CDR3 amino acids: CASSLSPGFYGYTF. The CDR3 DNA is TGTGCCAGCAGTTTATCGCCGGGGTTCTATGGCTACACCTTC.

The chain has TRBV28 and TRBJ2-3, with 7 bases lining up with TRBD2. Germline V gene data show CDR1 as MDHEN and CDR2 as SYDVKM. The CDR3 has 17 residues. V gave up 3 bases and J gave up 2 bases; unmatched junction bases: 11. CDR3: CASSFNGRSLSTDTQYF. The CDR3 nucleotides read TGTGCCAGCAGTTTTAACGGGAGGAGTCTATCCACAGATACGCAGTATTTT.

This clone came up a few times. This sequence joins TRBV29-1 and TRBJ2-2; D is possibly TRBD2 (5 bases). Germline V gene lookup returns CDR1 SQVTM and CDR2 ANQGSEA. Trimming took off 7 bases at V and 2 bases at J, with 11 bases between the two ends. The CDR3 extends over 13 amino acids. CDR3 in DNA: TGCAGCGCTAGAGGGAGCAACACCGGGGAGCTGTTTTTT. This encodes CSARGSNTGELFF.

V and J are TRBV14 and TRBJ1-1; no clear D. V lost 2 bases and J lost 6, with 4 bases in between. This CDR3 comprises 11 residues. Germline V lookup: CDR1 SGHDN, CDR2 FVKESK. The DNA of the CDR3 is TGTGCCAGCAGCCAAATAGCTGAAGCTTTCTTT. This encodes CASSQIAEAFF.

The chain is built from TRBV6-2 or TRBV6-3 and TRBJ2-3; 8 bases are a match to TRBD1. The V gene end was trimmed by 6 bases and the J gene end by 4 bases; junction bases not matched to a gene: 9. CDR1 and CDR2 (germline): MNHEY, SVGEGT. The CDR3 sequence is 15 residues long. As DNA, the CDR3 is TGTGCCAGCAGCCTTACAGGGGGTAGGGCAGATACGCAGTATTTT. It yields the protein CASSLTGGRADTQYF.

The CDR3 loop reads CASSLQGNTDTQYF. The CDR3 DNA reads as TGTGCCAGCAGCTTACAGGGAAACACAGATACGCAGTATTTT. The J gene is TRBJ2-3, the V gene TRBV5-6; maybe TRBD1 (6 bases). This CDR3 contains 14 residues. Germline values: CDR1 SGHDT, CDR2 YYEEEE. The V gene lost 2 bases and the J gene lost 2 bases, with 9 bases spanning the gap.

V usage is TRBV19 and J usage is TRBJ2-4; 9 nucleotides line up with TRBD1. Looked up from germline, CDR1 is LNHDA and CDR2 is SQIVND (reference sequence). Germline trimming cut 4 bases from V and 9 bases from J; bases unmatched to any gene: 4. The CDR3 runs 13 residues. Here the CDR3 DNA reads TGTGCCAGTAGTACAACAGGGGGCACCATTCAGTACTTC. Its protein is CASSTTGGTIQYF.

Here the CDR3 DNA reads TGCAGCGCCATGACTAGCCCGGCGAACAATTTCTTC. It specifies CSAMTSPANNFF. The V call is TRBV29-1, the J call TRBJ2-1, with 7 nucleotides matching TRBD2. CDR1 SQVTM and CDR2 ANQGSEA come from the germline V gene. This CDR3 has 12 residues. V lost 7 bases, J lost 16 bases, and 16 bases stayed unmatched.